This paragraph reports one T cell receptor beta chain. The antigen is unknown. Germline V gene data show CDR1 as WSHSY and CDR2 as SAAADI. This CDR3 has 13 amino acids. Trimming removed 1 base at V and 7 bases at J, with 10 bases between. Profiling relied on immunoSEQ multiplex PCR, and the TCRdb table lists in-frame clones only, not all of them. The table records 30,000 to 45,000 clones, roughly 92% of them present only once. The data were obtained in a study of T cells in localized non-small cell lung cancer. General study results and limits: Uninvolved adjacent lung had the highest recorded T cell clonality, with tumor below it. Appearing in adjacent lung were a median roughly 60 of the top 100 tumor clones. In the blood, greater T cell density corresponded to longer overall survival.

The chain joins TRBV10-2 to TRBJ1-2; no clear D. The starting material was peripheral blood, obtained before any cancer treatment. The receptor comes from a female donor at least 60 years old with stage I lung adenocarcinoma. The CDR3 sequence is CASSEFGLTGYTF. The CDR3 DNA reads TGCGCCAGCAGTGAGTTCGGACTAACTGGCTACACCTTC.